The rows below give T cell receptor beta chains drawn from one sample of a study of graft-versus-host responses after intestinal transplantation. The method was immunoSEQ multiplex PCR; TCRdb's version includes in-frame clones alone and lacks a portion of them. The sample comprises tens of thousands of clones, 94% of which are singletons, and 0.15% to 0.2% rests with the top ten. Which antigens these TCRs recognize remains unknown. The input for sequencing was unstimulated CD4+ T cells sorted from spleen or lymph node cells, taken before transplant. These receptors all come from a human donor who was the organ donor for an intestinal transplant. CDR3s include the opening cysteine and the closing phenylalanine or tryptophan. The D gene is left open where the match is weak.

J gene	CDR3 length	V gene	D gene	CDR3 protein	CDR3 DNA
TRBJ1-3	16	TRBV7-2	-	CASSSYGGRSGNTIYF	TGTGCCAGCAGCTCCTATGGTGGGCGCTCTGGAAACACCATATATTTT
TRBJ2-3	14	TRBV6-1	-	CASSWGRATDTQYF	TGTGCCAGCAGCTGGGGCAGGGCCACAGATACGCAGTATTTT
TRBJ1-2	14	TRBV5-1	-	CASSLTSDGDGYTF	TGCGCCAGCAGCTTGACCTCTGACGGGGATGGCTACACCTTC
TRBJ2-6	17	TRBV5-4	TRBD1	CASSWDRILSGANVLTF	TGTGCCAGCAGCTGGGACAGAATACTCTCTGGGGCCAACGTCCTGACTTTC
TRBJ2-7	14	TRBV28	TRBD2	CASSLGGVPREQYF	TGTGCCAGCAGTCTCGGGGGGGTCCCACGCGAGCAGTACTTC
TRBJ2-3	15	TRBV5-1	-	CASSLAGSSTDTQYF	TGCGCCAGCAGCTTGGCAGGTTCTAGCACAGATACGCAGTATTTT
TRBJ1-1	12	TRBV12-5	-	CASGPGNEEARF	TGTGCTAGTGGCCCCGGGAACGAGGAAGCTCGGTTT
TRBJ2-2	11	TRBV20-1	TRBD1	CSGTVTGELFF	TGCAGCGGGACAGTCACCGGGGAGCTGTTTTTT
TRBJ1-5	16	TRBV4-1	-	CASSQDYEGGGQPQHF	TGCGCCAGCAGCCAAGATTATGAGGGAGGGGGGCAGCCCCAGCATTTT
TRBJ2-3	13	TRBV7-2	-	CASSLEITDTQYF	TGTGCCAGCAGCTTAGAAATAACAGATACGCAGTATTTT
TRBJ2-7	15	TRBV28	-	CASRGPGTLFYEQYF	TGTGCCAGCAGAGGACCCGGGACACTATTCTACGAGCAGTACTTC
TRBJ2-3	15	TRBV10-3	-	CAISEQARRTDTQYF	TGTGCCATCAGTGAGCAAGCCCGTAGAACAGATACGCAGTATTTT
TRBJ2-2	14	TRBV6-1	TRBD1	CASSGDTGAGELFF	TGTGCCAGCAGTGGGGATACAGGGGCCGGGGAGCTGTTTTTT
TRBJ1-5	14	TRBV19	-	CASSGGLSNQPQHF	TGTGCCAGTAGTGGGGGATTGAGCAATCAGCCCCAGCATTTT
TRBJ2-7	11	TRBV20-1	-	CSARTTYEQYF	TGCAGTGCTAGAACAACGTACGAGCAGTACTTC
TRBJ2-7	11	TRBV10-3	-	CAISGTYEQYF	TGTGCCATCAGTGGAACCTACGAGCAGTACTTC
TRBJ2-5	21	TRBV30	-	CAWSVRRGDRFRETRQETQYF	TGTGCCTGGAGTGTCCGAAGGGGCGACCGGTTTAGGGAGACCCGGCAAGAGACCCAGTACTTC